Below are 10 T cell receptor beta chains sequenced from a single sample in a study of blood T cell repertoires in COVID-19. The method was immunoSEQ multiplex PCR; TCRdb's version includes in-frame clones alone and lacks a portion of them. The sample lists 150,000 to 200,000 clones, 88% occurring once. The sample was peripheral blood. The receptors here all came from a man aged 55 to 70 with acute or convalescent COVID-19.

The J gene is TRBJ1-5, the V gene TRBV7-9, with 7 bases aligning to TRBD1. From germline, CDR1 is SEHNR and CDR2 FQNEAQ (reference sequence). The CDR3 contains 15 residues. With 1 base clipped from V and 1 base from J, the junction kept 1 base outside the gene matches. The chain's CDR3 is CASSLGQGSNQPQHF. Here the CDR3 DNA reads TGTGCCAGCAGCTTAGGACAGGGAAGCAATCAGCCCCAGCATTTT.

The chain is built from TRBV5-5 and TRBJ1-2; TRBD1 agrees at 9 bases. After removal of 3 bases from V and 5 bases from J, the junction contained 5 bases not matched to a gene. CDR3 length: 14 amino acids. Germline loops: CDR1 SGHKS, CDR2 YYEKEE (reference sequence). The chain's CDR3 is CASSWGTGPYGYTF. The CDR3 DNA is TGTGCCAGCAGCTGGGGGACAGGGCCATATGGCTACACCTTC.

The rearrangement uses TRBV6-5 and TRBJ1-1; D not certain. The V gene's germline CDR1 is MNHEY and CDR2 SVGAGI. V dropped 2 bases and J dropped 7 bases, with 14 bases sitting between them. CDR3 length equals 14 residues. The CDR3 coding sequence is TGTGCCAGCAGTTACGAGCTGGGGAGGGTTGAAGCTTTCTTT. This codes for CASSYELGRVEAFF.

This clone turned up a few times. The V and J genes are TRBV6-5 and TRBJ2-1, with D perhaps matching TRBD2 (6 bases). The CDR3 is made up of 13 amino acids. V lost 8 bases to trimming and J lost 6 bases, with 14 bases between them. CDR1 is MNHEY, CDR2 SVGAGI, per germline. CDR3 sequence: CASGDRGGNEQFF. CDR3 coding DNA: TGTGCCAGCGGGGACCGGGGAGGCAATGAGCAGTTCTTC.

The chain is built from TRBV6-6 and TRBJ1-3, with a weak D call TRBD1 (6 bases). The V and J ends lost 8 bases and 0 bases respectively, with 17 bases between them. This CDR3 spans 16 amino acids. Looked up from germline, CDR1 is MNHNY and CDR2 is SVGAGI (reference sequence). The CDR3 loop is CASSKAGDVSGNTIYF. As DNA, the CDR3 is TGTGCCAGCTCCAAGGCAGGGGATGTCTCTGGAAACACCATATATTTT.

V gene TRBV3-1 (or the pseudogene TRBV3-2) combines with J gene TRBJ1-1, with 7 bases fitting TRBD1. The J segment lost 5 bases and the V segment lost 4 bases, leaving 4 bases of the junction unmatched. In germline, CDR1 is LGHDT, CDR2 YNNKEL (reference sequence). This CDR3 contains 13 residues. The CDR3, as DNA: TGTGCCAGCAGCCCCAGGGGGGAAACTGAAGCTTTCTTT. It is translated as CASSPRGETEAFF.

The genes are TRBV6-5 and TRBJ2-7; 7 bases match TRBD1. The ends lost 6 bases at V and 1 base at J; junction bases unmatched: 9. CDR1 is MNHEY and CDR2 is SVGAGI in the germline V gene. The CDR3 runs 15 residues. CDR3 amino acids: CASSVGTARSYEQYV. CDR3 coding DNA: TGTGCCAGCAGCGTCGGGACAGCTAGATCCTACGAGCAGTACGTC.

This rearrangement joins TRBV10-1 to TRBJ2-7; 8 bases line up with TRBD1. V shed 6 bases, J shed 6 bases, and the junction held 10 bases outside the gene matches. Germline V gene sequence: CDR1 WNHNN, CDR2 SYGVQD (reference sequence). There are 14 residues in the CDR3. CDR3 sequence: CASSAGTGGGEQYV. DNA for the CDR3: TGCGCCAGCAGCGCCGGGACAGGTGGAGGCGAGCAGTACGTC.

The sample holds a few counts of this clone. The CDR3 nucleotides are TGCGCCAGCTCGGACAGAGATAACACCGGGGAGCTGTTTTTT. As protein: CASSDRDNTGELFF. This chain links TRBV5-1 with TRBJ2-2; tentative D call: TRBD1 (6 bases). V was pared by 7 bases and J by 2 bases, with 12 bases between. Germline V gives CDR1 SGHRS, CDR2 YFSETQ. This CDR3 has 14 residues. Drawing the rest from reference TRBV5-1 and TRBJ2-2, the complete variable domain is KAGVTQTPRYLIKTRGQQVTLSCSPISGHRSVSWYQQTPGQGLQFLFEYFSETQRNKGNFPGRFSGRQFSNSRSEMNVSTLELGDSALYLCASSDRDNTGELFFGEGSRLTVL.

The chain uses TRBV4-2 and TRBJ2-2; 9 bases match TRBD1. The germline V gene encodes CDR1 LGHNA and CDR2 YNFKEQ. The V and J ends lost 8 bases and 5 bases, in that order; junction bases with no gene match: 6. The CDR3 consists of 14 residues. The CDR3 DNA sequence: TGTGCCAGCCGCCGGACAGGGGAAACCGGGGAGCTGTTTTTT. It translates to CASRRTGETGELFF.